The 9 T cell receptor beta chains given below trace back to one sample, sequenced in a study of T cells in Graves' hyperthyroidism and ophthalmopathy. Regions amplified from RNA transcripts were the TCR beta CDR3 regions. The TCR CDR3 first-round RT-PCR relied on the HTBI primer set. TCRdb fed the multiplex PCR reads into MiXCR, producing one record per CDR3 protein. This table holds more than 300,000 distinct CDR3 sequences, approximately 17% found once. The specimen was blood. The receptors derive from a man aged 18 to 30 with Graves' ophthalmopathy.

This clonotype was counted many times. The chain couples TRBV20-1 to TRBJ1-5, with D possibly matching TRBD1 (5 bases). CDR3 length: 14 residues. V was shortened by 5 bases and J by 4 bases, with 15 bases between the two germline ends. Germline V gene lookup returns CDR1 DFQATT and CDR2 SNEGSKA (reference sequence). The CDR3, as DNA: TGCAGTGCTCGGACCGCCGGGGGAAATCAGCCCCAGCATTTT. It specifies CSARTAGGNQPQHF.

Concerning this clonotype itself: This may be a read error, as it is one base from a much larger clone. The chain carries TRBV5-6 and TRBJ1-5; D is perhaps TRBD1 (5 bases). Germline CDR1 and CDR2: SGHDT and YYEEEE. This CDR3 has 14 residues. V was clipped by 0 bases and J by 4 bases, with 8 bases between them. The CDR3 DNA follows: TGTGCCAGCAGCTTGGGACAGATGAATCAGCCCCAGCATTTT. Translating gives CASSLGQMNQPQHF.

This clonotype was counted only a few times. The chain recombines TRBV7-9 with TRBJ1-6; a weak D match, TRBD1 (5 bases). Trimming removed 1 base at V and 11 bases at J, with 18 bases between. Per germline, CDR1 SEHNR and CDR2 FQNEAQ (reference sequence). The CDR3 length is 16 residues. CDR3 residues: CASSLEVGQAITPLHF. In DNA form, the CDR3 reads TGTGCCAGCAGCTTAGAGGTGGGGCAGGCGATAACACCCCTCCACTTT.

This clonotype was picked up many times. This chain uses TRBV12-3 or TRBV12-4 with TRBJ2-7; a weak D match, TRBD2 (6 bases). The CDR3 has 14 residues. The V end was cut by 3 bases, the J end by 0 bases, with 9 bases between. The CDR3 spells CASSLVDYSYEQYF. CDR3 DNA: TGTGCCAGCAGTTTGGTGGACTACTCCTACGAGCAGTACTTC.

In its sample, this clonotype was seen many times. CDR3 region: CAITGGRGSAEAFF. CDR3 sequence (DNA): TGTGCCATCACTGGAGGACGGGGAAGCGCTGAAGCTTTCTTT. V and J are TRBV10-3 and TRBJ1-1; D uncertain. The V gene's germline CDR1 is ENHRY and CDR2 SYGVKD. The CDR3 runs to 14 residues. V was cut by 7 bases and J by 6 bases, with 18 bases left in between.

The genes are TRBV28 and TRBJ1-4; D is uncertain. The CDR3 spans 14 residues. Germline V lookup: CDR1 MDHEN, CDR2 SYDVKM. Trimming took off 3 bases at V and 4 bases at J, with 9 bases between the two ends. In nucleotides, the CDR3 is TGTGCCAGCAGTTTTCTGCCTCGTAATGAAAAACTGTTTTTT. Protein: CASSFLPRNEKLFF.

There are many counts of this clonotype. The chain joins TRBV24-1 to TRBJ2-6, with D possibly being TRBD1 (5 bases). This CDR3 region has 15 residues. CDR1 and CDR2 (germline): KGHDR, SFDVKD. V lost 3 bases and J 2 bases, leaving 7 bases between the germline ends. CDR3 sequence (DNA): TGTGCCACCAGTGATCCCAGGGCTGGGGCCAACGTCCTGACTTTC. Translation gives CATSDPRAGANVLTF.

This clonotype was counted ten times or more. This rearrangement joins TRBV7-3 to TRBJ2-5; 8 bases map to TRBD2. Trimming cost V 2 bases and J 4 bases; bases outside gene matches: 6. The CDR3 runs 15 residues. Germline CDR1 and CDR2: SGHTA and FQGTGA. The CDR3 loop reads CASSLVAGRRETQYF. The CDR3 nucleotides are TGTGCCAGCAGCTTAGTAGCGGGGAGGAGAGAGACCCAGTACTTC.

The chain links TRBV27 to TRBJ2-2, with 12 bases identical to TRBD2. The CDR3 is 14 amino acids. Germline V gene data show CDR1 as MNHEY and CDR2 as SMNVEV (reference sequence). V gave up 6 bases and J gave up 5 bases; unmatched junction bases: 1. In DNA, the CDR3 is TGTGCCAGCAGACTAGCGGGGGGTACCGGGGAGCTGTTTTTT. This translates into CASRLAGGTGELFF.